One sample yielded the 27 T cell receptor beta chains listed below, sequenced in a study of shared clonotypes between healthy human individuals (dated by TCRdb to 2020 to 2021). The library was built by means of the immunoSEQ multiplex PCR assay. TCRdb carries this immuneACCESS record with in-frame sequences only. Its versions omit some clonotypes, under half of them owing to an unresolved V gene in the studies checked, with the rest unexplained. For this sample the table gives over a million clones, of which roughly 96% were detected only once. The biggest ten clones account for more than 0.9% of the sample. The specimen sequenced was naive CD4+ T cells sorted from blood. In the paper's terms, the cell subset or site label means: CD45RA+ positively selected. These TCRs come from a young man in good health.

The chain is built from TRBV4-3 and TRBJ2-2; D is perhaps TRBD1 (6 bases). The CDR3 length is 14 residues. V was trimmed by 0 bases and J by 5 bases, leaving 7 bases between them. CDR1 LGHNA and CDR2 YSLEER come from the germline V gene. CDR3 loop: CASSQDRGTGELFF. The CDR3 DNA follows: TGCGCCAGCAGCCAAGACAGGGGAACCGGGGAGCTGTTTTTT.

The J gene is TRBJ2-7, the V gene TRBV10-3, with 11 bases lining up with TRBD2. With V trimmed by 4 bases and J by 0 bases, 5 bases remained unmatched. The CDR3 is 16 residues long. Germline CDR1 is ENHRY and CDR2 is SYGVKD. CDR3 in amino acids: CAISGSSGRTSYEQYF. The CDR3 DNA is TGTGCCATCAGTGGCTCTAGCGGGAGGACCTCCTACGAGCAGTACTTC.

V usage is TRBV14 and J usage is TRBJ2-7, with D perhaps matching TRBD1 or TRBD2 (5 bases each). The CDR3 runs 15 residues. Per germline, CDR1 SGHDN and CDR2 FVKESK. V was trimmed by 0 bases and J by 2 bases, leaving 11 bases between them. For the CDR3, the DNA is TGTGCCAGCAGCCAAGAGGGACCGCCGACCTACGAGCAGTACTTC. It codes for CASSQEGPPTYEQYF.

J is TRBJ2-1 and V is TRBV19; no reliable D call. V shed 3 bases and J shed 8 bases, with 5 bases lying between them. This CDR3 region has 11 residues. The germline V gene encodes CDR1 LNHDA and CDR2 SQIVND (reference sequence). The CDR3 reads CASSMVHEQFF. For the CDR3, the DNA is TGTGCCAGTAGTATGGTTCATGAGCAGTTCTTC.

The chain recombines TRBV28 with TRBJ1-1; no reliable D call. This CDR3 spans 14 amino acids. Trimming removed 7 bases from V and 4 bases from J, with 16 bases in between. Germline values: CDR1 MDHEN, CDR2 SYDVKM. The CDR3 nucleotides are TGTGCCAGCACCGAACCCACCCGACCCACTGAAGCTTTCTTT. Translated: CASTEPTRPTEAFF.

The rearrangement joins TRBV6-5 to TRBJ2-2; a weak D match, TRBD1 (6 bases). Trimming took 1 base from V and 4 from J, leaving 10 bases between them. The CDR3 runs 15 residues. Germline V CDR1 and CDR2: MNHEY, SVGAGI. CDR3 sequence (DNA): TGTGCCAGCAGTTACTTCGACAGGAGCACCGGGGAGCTGTTTTTT. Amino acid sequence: CASSYFDRSTGELFF.

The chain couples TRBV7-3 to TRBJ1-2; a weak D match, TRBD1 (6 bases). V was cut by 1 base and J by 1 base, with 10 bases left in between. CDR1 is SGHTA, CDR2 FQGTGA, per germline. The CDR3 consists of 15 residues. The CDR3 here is CASSLIGGGNYGYTF. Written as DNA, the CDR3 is TGTGCCAGCAGCTTAATTGGGGGCGGTAACTATGGCTACACCTTC.

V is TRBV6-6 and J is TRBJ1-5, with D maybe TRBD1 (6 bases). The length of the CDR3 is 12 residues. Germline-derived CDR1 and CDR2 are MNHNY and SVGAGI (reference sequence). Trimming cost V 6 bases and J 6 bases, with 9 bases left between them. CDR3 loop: CASRSGAQPQHF. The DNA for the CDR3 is TGTGCCAGCAGATCAGGGGCTCAGCCCCAGCATTTT.

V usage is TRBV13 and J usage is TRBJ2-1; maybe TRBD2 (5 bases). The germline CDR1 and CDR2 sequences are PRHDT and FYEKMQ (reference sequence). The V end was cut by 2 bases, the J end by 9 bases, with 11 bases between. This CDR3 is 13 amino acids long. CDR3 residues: CASSLTSLGEQFF. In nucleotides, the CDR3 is TGTGCCAGCAGCTTAACTAGTCTCGGTGAGCAGTTCTTC.

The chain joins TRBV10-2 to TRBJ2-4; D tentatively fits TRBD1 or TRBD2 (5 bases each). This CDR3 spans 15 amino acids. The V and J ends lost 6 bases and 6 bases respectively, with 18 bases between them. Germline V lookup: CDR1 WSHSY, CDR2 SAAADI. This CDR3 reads CASSAPGPRGNIQYF. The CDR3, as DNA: TGCGCCAGCAGCGCCCCGGGACCCCGGGGAAACATTCAGTACTTC.

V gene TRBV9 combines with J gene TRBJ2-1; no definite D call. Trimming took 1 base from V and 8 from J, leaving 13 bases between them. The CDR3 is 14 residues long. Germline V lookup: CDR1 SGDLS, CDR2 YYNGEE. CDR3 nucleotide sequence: TGTGCCAGCAGCGTATCCCCTAGTAATCATGAGCAGTTCTTC. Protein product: CASSVSPSNHEQFF.

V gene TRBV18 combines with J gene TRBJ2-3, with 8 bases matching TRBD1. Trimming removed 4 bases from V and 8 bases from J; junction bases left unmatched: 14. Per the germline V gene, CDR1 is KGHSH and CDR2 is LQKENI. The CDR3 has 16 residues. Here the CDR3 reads CASSLPGQALNFTQYF. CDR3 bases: TGTGCCAGCTCACTTCCGGGACAGGCCTTGAATTTTACGCAGTATTTT.

CDR3 in amino acids: CASSKIAISGVVFF. Written as DNA, the CDR3 is TGTGCCAGCAGCAAAATCGCCATATCGGGGGTGGTGTTTTTT. This chain connects TRBV21-1 to TRBJ2-2; no check of the table's D call, TRBD2, against the DNA was made. TRBV21-1 is recorded as a pseudogene. The CDR3 spans 14 residues.

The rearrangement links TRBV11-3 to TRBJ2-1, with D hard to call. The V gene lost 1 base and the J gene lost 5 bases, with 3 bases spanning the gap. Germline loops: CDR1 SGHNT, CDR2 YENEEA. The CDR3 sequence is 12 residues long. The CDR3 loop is CASSLVDNEQFF. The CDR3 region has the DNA TGTGCCAGCAGCTTAGTAGACAATGAGCAGTTCTTC.

As DNA, the CDR3 is TGTGCCAGCAGCTTAGCGGGGGTTGGCGAGCAGTACTTC. It yields the protein CASSLAGVGEQYF. This rearrangement joins TRBV11-2 to TRBJ2-7; the D gene is possibly TRBD2 (6 bases). V lost 1 base and J lost 6, with 10 bases in between. CDR3 length: 13 amino acids. Germline CDR1 is SGHAT and CDR2 is FQNNGV.

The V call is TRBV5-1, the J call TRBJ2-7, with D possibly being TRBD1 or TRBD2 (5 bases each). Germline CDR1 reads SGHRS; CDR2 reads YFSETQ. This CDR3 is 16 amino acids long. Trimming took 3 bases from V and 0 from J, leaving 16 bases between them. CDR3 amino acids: CASSWGMAGNSYEQYF. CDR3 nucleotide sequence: TGCGCCAGCAGCTGGGGGATGGCAGGGAACTCCTACGAGCAGTACTTC.

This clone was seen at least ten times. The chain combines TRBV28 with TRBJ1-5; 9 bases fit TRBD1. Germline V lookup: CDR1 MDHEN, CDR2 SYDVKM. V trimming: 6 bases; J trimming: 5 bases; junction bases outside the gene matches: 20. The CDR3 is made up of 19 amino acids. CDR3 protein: CASRLTRFDRGNQDQPQHF. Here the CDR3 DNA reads TGTGCCAGCAGGCTTACTCGCTTCGACAGGGGGAACCAAGATCAGCCCCAGCATTTT.

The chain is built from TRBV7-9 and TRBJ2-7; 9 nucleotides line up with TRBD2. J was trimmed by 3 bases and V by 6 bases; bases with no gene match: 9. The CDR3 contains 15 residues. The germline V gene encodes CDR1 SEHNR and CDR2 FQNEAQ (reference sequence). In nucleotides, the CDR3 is TGTGCCAGCAGATTACCGGGACTAGCAGGCTACGAGCAGTACTTC. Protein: CASRLPGLAGYEQYF.

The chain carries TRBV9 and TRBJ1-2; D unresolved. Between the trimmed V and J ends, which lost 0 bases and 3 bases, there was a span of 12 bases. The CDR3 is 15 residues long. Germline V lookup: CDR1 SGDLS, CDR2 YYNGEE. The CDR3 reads CASSVEASKDYGYTF. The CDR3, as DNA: TGTGCCAGCAGCGTAGAGGCATCGAAGGACTATGGCTACACCTTC.

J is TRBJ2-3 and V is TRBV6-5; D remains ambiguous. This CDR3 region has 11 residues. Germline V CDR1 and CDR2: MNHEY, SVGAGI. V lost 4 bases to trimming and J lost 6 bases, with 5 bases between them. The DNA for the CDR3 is TGTGCCAGCAGTTTAGGGGATACGCAGTATTTT. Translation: CASSLGDTQYF.

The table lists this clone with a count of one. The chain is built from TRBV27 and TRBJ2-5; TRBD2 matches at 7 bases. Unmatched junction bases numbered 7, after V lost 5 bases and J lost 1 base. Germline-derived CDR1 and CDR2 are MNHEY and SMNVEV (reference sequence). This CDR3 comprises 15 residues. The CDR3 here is CASSKGLGVQETQYF. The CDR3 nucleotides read TGTGCCAGCAGTAAAGGACTAGGCGTCCAAGAGACCCAGTACTTC.

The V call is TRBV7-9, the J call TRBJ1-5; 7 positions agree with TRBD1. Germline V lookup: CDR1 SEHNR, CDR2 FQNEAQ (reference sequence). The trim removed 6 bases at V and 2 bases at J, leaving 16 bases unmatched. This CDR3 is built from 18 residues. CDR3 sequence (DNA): TGTGCCAGCAGTTCAGCCGGGACAGCCACAAGCGGCAATCAGCCCCAGCATTTT. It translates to CASSSAGTATSGNQPQHF.

CDR3 in amino acids: CARDRMNTEAFF. Written as DNA, the CDR3 is TGTGCTAGAGACAGGATGAACACTGAAGCTTTCTTT. This chain joins TRBV30 and TRBJ1-1; a possible D gene is TRBD1 (6 bases). CDR1 and CDR2 from the germline V gene are GTSNPN and SVGIG (reference sequence). The CDR3 contains 12 residues.

The CDR3 DNA reads as TGCGCCAGCAGGGAGAGGGGGGACGCCGGGGAGCTGTTTTTT. Translating gives CASRERGDAGELFF. V is TRBV10-2 and J is TRBJ2-2; D may be TRBD1 or TRBD2 (6 bases each). Germline V gene lookup returns CDR1 WSHSY and CDR2 SAAADI. The ends were cut back, 6 bases at V and 6 bases at J, with 14 bases in the middle. The CDR3 length is 14 residues.

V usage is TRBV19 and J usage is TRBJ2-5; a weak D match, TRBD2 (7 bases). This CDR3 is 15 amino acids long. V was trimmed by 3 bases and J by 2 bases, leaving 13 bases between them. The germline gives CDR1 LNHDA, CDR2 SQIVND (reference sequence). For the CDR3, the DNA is TGTGCCAGTAGTATGGGGGGGGCGATACAAGAGACCCAGTACTTC. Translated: CASSMGGAIQETQYF.

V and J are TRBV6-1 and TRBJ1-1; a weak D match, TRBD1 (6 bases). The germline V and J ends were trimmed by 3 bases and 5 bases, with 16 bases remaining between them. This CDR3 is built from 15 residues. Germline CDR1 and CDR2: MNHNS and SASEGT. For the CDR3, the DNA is TGTGCCAGCAGTGATCTTAAGGGGGGTAGAACTGAAGCTTTCTTT. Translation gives CASSDLKGGRTEAFF.

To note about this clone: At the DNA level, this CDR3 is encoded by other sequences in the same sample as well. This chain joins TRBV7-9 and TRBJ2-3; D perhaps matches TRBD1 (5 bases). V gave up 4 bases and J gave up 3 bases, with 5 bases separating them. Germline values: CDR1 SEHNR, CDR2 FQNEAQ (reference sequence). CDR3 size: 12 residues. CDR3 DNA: TGTGCCAGCAGCTCAGGGACAGATACGCAGTATTTT. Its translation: CASSSGTDTQYF.